The 30 T cell receptor beta chains listed next were all sequenced from one sample in a study of cytomegalovirus exposure and HLA in healthy donors. PCR primers comprised 60 Vbeta and 13 Jbeta primers. Repertoires were generated with immunoSEQ multiplex PCR, while TCRdb's copy carries only in-frame clones and drops some. The table has roughly 180,000 clones, around 70% seen once. Specimen: PBMCs. Every receptor here comes from a male donor in good health and CMV-seronegative.

The chain recombines TRBV19 with TRBJ1-5, with a possible D match to TRBD1 (5 bases). Germline-derived CDR1 and CDR2 are LNHDA and SQIVND (reference sequence). The CDR3 is 14 amino acids. Trimming shortened V by 7 bases and J by 0 bases, and 10 bases separated the two germline ends. The CDR3 reads CASTLQGSNQPQHF. The DNA for the CDR3 is TGTGCCAGTACCCTGCAGGGTAGCAATCAGCCCCAGCATTTT.

This clone was counted once. This rearrangement joins TRBV6-5 to TRBJ1-5; no clear D. CDR3 length: 13 amino acids. The germline gives CDR1 MNHEY, CDR2 SVGAGI. V was cut by 3 bases and J by 7 bases, with 10 bases left in between. The CDR3 loop is CASSYTPGQPQHF. Here the CDR3 DNA reads TGTGCCAGCAGTTATACCCCCGGGCAGCCCCAGCATTTT.

This rearrangement joins TRBV28 to TRBJ2-4; D not certain. With 9 bases removed from V and 0 bases from J, the gap between germline ends came to 9 bases. This CDR3 has 13 residues. CDR1 is MDHEN, CDR2 SYDVKM, per germline. CDR3 sequence reads: CASLQLAKNIQYF. The DNA for the CDR3 is TGTGCCAGTTTACAGCTAGCCAAAAACATTCAGTACTTC.

This clone occurred a few times. The V gene is TRBV25-1, the J gene TRBJ1-6, with 7 bases lining up with TRBD1. The CDR3 totals 15 residues. After removal of 4 bases from V and 7 bases from J, the junction contained 7 bases not matched to a gene. Per germline, CDR1 MGHDK and CDR2 SYGVNS. CDR3 nucleotides: TGTGCCAGCAGTGTTTTCGGGACAGTAAATTCACCCCTCCACTTT. As protein: CASSVFGTVNSPLHF.

In this sample, this clone turned up once. The gene calls are TRBV30 and TRBJ1-2, with TRBD1 identical over 11 bases. The junction had 9 bases not matched to a gene; V was cut back by 4 bases and J by 5 bases. The germline V gene encodes CDR1 GTSNPN and CDR2 SVGIG (reference sequence). The CDR3 spans 15 residues. CDR3: CAWKGTGGHFYGYTF. The DNA of the CDR3 is TGTGCCTGGAAAGGGACAGGGGGGCATTTTTATGGCTACACCTTC.

V gene TRBV1 combines with J gene TRBJ2-2; the tabulated D call, TRBD2, remains unverified against the DNA. TRBV1 is reported as a pseudogene. This CDR3 contains 17 residues. The CDR3 spells CTSSQGKGLVHTGELFF. Written as DNA, the CDR3 is TGCACCAGCAGCCAAGGGAAGGGACTAGTGCACACCGGGGAGCTGTTTTTT.

The V call is TRBV19, the J call TRBJ2-7; D not resolved. CDR3 length: 14 amino acids. Deletions cut 5 bases from V and 0 bases from J, with 11 bases between. Germline V gene data show CDR1 as LNHDA and CDR2 as SQIVND (reference sequence). The CDR3 DNA is TGTGCCAGTAGTCCTAGAAGATTCTCCTACGAGCAGTACTTC. Protein product: CASSPRRFSYEQYF.

The chain's CDR3 is CASKRLAGDGTDTQYF. In nucleotides, the CDR3 is TGCGCCAGCAAAAGACTAGCGGGAGACGGCACAGATACGCAGTATTTT. This chain uses TRBV4-1 with TRBJ2-3; 12 nucleotides align to TRBD2. Germline V gives CDR1 MGHRA, CDR2 YSYEKL. The length of the CDR3 is 16 residues. Germline trimming cut 7 bases from V and 1 base from J; bases unmatched to any gene: 6.

V usage is TRBV4-1 and J usage is TRBJ1-5; 7 nucleotides line up with TRBD1. This CDR3 has 18 residues. CDR1 and CDR2 (germline): MGHRA, YSYEKL. J gave up 4 bases and V 3 bases, and 15 bases lay outside the gene matches. The CDR3 DNA sequence: TGCGCCAGCAGCCAGACCCCCTACAGGGGCTCGGAGAATCAGCCCCAGCATTTT. Translated: CASSQTPYRGSENQPQHF.

A note on this clone: Other nucleotide sequences from this sample produce the same CDR3. This chain links TRBV6-1 with TRBJ2-7; 9 bases are shared with TRBD2. V was pared by 0 bases and J by 2 bases, with 2 bases of the junction left unmatched. The CDR3 is 15 amino acids. Germline V lookup: CDR1 MNHNS, CDR2 SASEGT. The CDR3 here is CASSEALAGAYEQYF. In nucleotides, the CDR3 is TGTGCCAGCAGTGAAGCGTTAGCGGGGGCCTACGAGCAGTACTTC.

V is TRBV28 and J is TRBJ1-2; 9 bases are shared with TRBD1. The CDR3 spans 17 residues. V shed 1 base and J 7 bases; nucleotides not matched to a gene: 13. Germline-derived CDR1 and CDR2 are MDHEN and SYDVKM. CDR3 region: CASSLFRTGAARGGYTF. DNA of the CDR3: TGTGCCAGCAGTTTATTCCGGACAGGGGCGGCTAGGGGTGGCTACACCTTC.

V gene TRBV6-5 combines with J gene TRBJ2-3; a possible D gene is TRBD1 (6 bases). From germline, CDR1 is MNHEY and CDR2 SVGAGI. Trimming took off 5 bases at V and 4 bases at J, with 16 bases between the two ends. The CDR3 has 15 amino acids. CDR3 amino acids: CASSVQGSEADTQYF. Written as DNA, the CDR3 is TGTGCCAGCAGTGTACAGGGATCGGAGGCAGATACGCAGTATTTT.

This clone was found once. The genes are TRBV5-4 and TRBJ1-2, with a weak D call TRBD1 (6 bases). V lost 2 bases and J 4 bases, leaving 18 bases between the germline ends. The germline CDR1 and CDR2 sequences are SGHNT and YYREEE (reference sequence). The CDR3 has 16 residues. The CDR3 here is CASSFPYGGQGYGYTF. CDR3 DNA sequence: TGTGCCAGCAGCTTCCCTTACGGGGGGCAGGGCTATGGCTACACCTTC.

The chain combines TRBV6-1 with TRBJ2-7; 10 nucleotides line up with TRBD2. CDR1 and CDR2 (germline): MNHNS, SASEGT. The CDR3 consists of 15 residues. After removal of 5 bases from V and 3 bases from J, the junction contained 7 bases not matched to a gene. The CDR3 loop reads CASSFGTSAIYEQYF. In nucleotides, the CDR3 is TGTGCCAGCAGTTTCGGGACTAGCGCGATCTACGAGCAGTACTTC.

The chain recombines TRBV6-6 with TRBJ1-5; 7 bases line up with TRBD1. The CDR3 spans 15 residues. J lost 2 bases, V lost 0 bases, and 1 base had no gene match. CDR1 MNHNY and CDR2 SVGAGI come from the germline V gene (reference sequence). CDR3 sequence reads: CASSYSGTGNQPQHF. DNA for the CDR3: TGTGCCAGCAGTTACTCAGGGACAGGCAATCAGCCCCAGCATTTT.

The chain joins TRBV28 to TRBJ1-6; 9 nucleotides match TRBD1. This CDR3 has 17 residues. CDR1 is MDHEN, CDR2 SYDVKM, per germline. Trimming took 5 bases from V and 1 from J; bases not matched to a gene: 6. CDR3 coding DNA: TGTGCCAGCAGTACACACAGGGGGCGATCCTATAATTCACCCCTCCACTTT. Its translation is CASSTHRGRSYNSPLHF.

This clone has a single count. The gene calls are TRBV6-5 and TRBJ1-1, with D possibly TRBD1 on 6 matching bases. The V end lost 5 bases, the J end lost 5 bases, and 9 bases lay between the germline ends. Germline V gene data show CDR1 as MNHEY and CDR2 as SVGAGI. The CDR3 runs 12 residues. CDR3 protein: CASSQGGTEAFF. In DNA, the CDR3 is TGTGCCAGCAGTCAAGGGGGAACTGAAGCTTTCTTT.

CDR3: CASSQQPGNNEQFF. Here the CDR3 DNA reads TGTGCCAGCAGCCAACAACCGGGTAACAATGAGCAGTTCTTC. This chain links TRBV14 with TRBJ2-1; D unresolved. CDR3 length: 14 residues. Per the germline V gene, CDR1 is SGHDN and CDR2 is FVKESK. Trimming cost V 2 bases and J 5 bases, with 10 bases left between them.

The J gene is TRBJ2-3, the V gene TRBV30, with a tentative D call TRBD2 (6 bases). V gave up 0 bases and J gave up 2 bases, with 15 bases separating them. Germline lookup yields CDR1 GTSNPN and CDR2 SVGIG (reference sequence). The CDR3 covers 16 residues. Here the CDR3 reads CAWSVLSGTNTDTQYF. The DNA of the CDR3 is TGTGCCTGGAGTGTACTTAGCGGAACAAACACAGATACGCAGTATTTT.

This chain uses TRBV4-2 with TRBJ2-1, with 7 bases fitting TRBD2. The CDR3 has 16 residues. Germline V gene sequence: CDR1 LGHNA, CDR2 YNFKEQ. The V gene end was trimmed by 1 base and the J gene end by 3 bases; junction bases not matched to a gene: 6. This CDR3 reads CASSQVAGEIYNEQFF. The DNA of the CDR3 is TGTGCCAGCAGCCAAGTTGCGGGGGAAATCTACAATGAGCAGTTCTTC.

V gene TRBV12-5 combines with J gene TRBJ2-5, with TRBD2 matching over 8 bases. V shed 4 bases, J shed 4 bases, and the junction held 8 bases outside the gene matches. Looked up from germline, CDR1 is LGHNT and CDR2 is FRNRAP. The CDR3 has 15 amino acids. The CDR3 DNA is TGTGCTAGTGGTTCCCAAACGGGAGGGATAGAGACCCAGTACTTC. Protein sequence: CASGSQTGGIETQYF.

The chain uses TRBV6-1 and TRBJ1-5; no definite D call. The germline V gene encodes CDR1 MNHNS and CDR2 SASEGT. V lost 3 bases, J lost 0 bases, and 9 bases lay in between. The CDR3 is made up of 15 amino acids. CDR3 loop: CASSEWQISNQPQHF. In nucleotides, the CDR3 is TGTGCCAGCAGTGAGTGGCAGATTAGCAATCAGCCCCAGCATTTT.

This clone occurred a few times. The rearrangement uses TRBV25-1 and TRBJ1-2; D gene unclear. The V and J ends lost 5 bases and 4 bases respectively, with 5 bases between them. Germline lookup yields CDR1 MGHDK and CDR2 SYGVNS. The CDR3 length is 11 residues. CDR3 protein: CASSLFYGYTF. For the CDR3, the DNA is TGTGCCAGCAGTTTATTCTATGGCTACACCTTC.

This chain links TRBV4-1 with TRBJ2-5; possibly TRBD2 for D (6 bases). The end of the DNA is better explained by TRBJ2-7, so the J call may be wrong. The CDR3 has 15 residues. CDR1 is MGHRA, CDR2 YSYEKL, per germline. CDR3 DNA sequence: TGCGCCAGCAGCCAAGGGGAGGACACTTACTACGAGCAGTACTTC. This sequence encodes CASSQGEDTYYEQYF.

The V gene is TRBV29-1, the J gene TRBJ1-3, with TRBD1 identical over 7 bases. CDR1 is SQVTM and CDR2 is ANQGSEA in the germline V gene. The CDR3 is 14 amino acids. V shed 6 bases and J 2 bases; nucleotides not matched to a gene: 7. The CDR3 loop is CSVDTTGTGNTIYF. In DNA, the CDR3 is TGCAGCGTCGACACGACAGGGACTGGAAACACCATATATTTT.

There are a few counts of this clone. This chain links TRBV4-1 with TRBJ1-5; D unclear. V dropped 4 bases and J dropped 1 base, with 14 bases sitting between them. The CDR3 extends over 16 amino acids. From germline, CDR1 is MGHRA and CDR2 YSYEKL. CDR3 region: CASSPLAAGSNQPQHF. The CDR3 DNA reads TGCGCCAGCAGCCCTTTGGCAGCGGGAAGCAATCAGCCCCAGCATTTT.

The table lists this clone with a count of one. J is TRBJ1-2 and V is TRBV5-1; TRBD1 matches 8 bases. The J segment lost 7 bases and the V segment lost 3 bases, leaving 5 bases of the junction unmatched. Germline lookup yields CDR1 SGHRS and CDR2 YFSETQ. This CDR3 is built from 13 residues. The CDR3 is CASSYQGASGYTF. The CDR3, as DNA: TGCGCCAGCAGCTACCAGGGGGCCTCTGGCTACACCTTC.

This chain joins TRBV5-1 and TRBJ2-1, with TRBD2 matching 7 bases. The germline CDR1 and CDR2 sequences are SGHRS and YFSETQ. This CDR3 region has 14 residues. The V segment lost 2 bases and the J segment 7 bases; nucleotides outside the gene matches: 6. CDR3 bases: TGCGCCAGCAGCTTCGCGACTAGCCCAAATGAGCAGTTCTTC. Translating gives CASSFATSPNEQFF.

In nucleotides, the CDR3 is TGTGCCTGGAGTGTCCCACGGGCTAACTATGGCTACACCTTC. It translates to CAWSVPRANYGYTF. The chain uses TRBV30 and TRBJ1-2, with unresolved D. The V gene lost 0 bases and the J gene lost 0 bases, with 8 bases spanning the gap. The CDR3 spans 14 residues. Germline V gene lookup returns CDR1 GTSNPN and CDR2 SVGIG (reference sequence). The whole variable domain, filled in from reference TRBV30 and TRBJ1-2, reads SQTIHQWPATLVQPVGSPLSLECTVEGTSNPNLYWYRQAAGRGLQLLFYSVGIGQISSEVPQNLSASRPQDRQFILSSKKLLLSDSGFYLCAWSVPRANYGYTFGSGTRLTVV.

The chain has TRBV28 and TRBJ2-5; TRBD1 is a possible D gene (5 bases). This CDR3 is built from 13 residues. The V end lost 7 bases, the J end lost 4 bases, and 13 bases lay between the germline ends. CDR1 and CDR2 from the germline V gene are MDHEN and SYDVKM. This CDR3 reads CASKKGASETQYF. The CDR3 nucleotides read TGTGCCAGCAAAAAAGGGGCTTCAGAGACCCAGTACTTC.